Below, 3 T cell receptor beta chains from the same sample are listed, as sequenced in a study of cytomegalovirus exposure and HLA in healthy donors. Primers for the PCR totalled 60 Vbeta and 13 Jbeta. Here immunoSEQ multiplex PCR was the method, and the copy in TCRdb shows in-frame clones only, minus some. The sample comprises around 190,000 clones, around three quarters of which are singletons, and more than 5.5% rests with the top ten. The specimen sequenced was PBMCs. Receptor source: a man aged 35-49 years in good health and CMV-seronegative.

The DNA for the CDR3 is TGTGCCAGCAGCGCGACAGCCGGCAGCACTGAAGCTTTCTTT. The encoded protein is CASSATAGSTEAFF. J is TRBJ1-1 and V is TRBV11-2; possibly TRBD1 for D (5 bases). Germline CDR1 is SGHAT and CDR2 is FQNNGV. Trimming shortened V by 5 bases and J by 4 bases, and 14 bases separated the two germline ends. The CDR3 has 14 amino acids.

The V gene is TRBV9, the J gene TRBJ2-1; maybe TRBD1 (5 bases). CDR1 and CDR2 from the germline V gene are SGDLS and YYNGEE. Trimming shortened V by 2 bases and J by 5 bases, and 11 bases separated the two germline ends. The CDR3 consists of 14 residues. CDR3 nucleotides: TGTGCCAGCAGCGTGATAACAGGTAACAATGAGCAGTTCTTC. Protein product: CASSVITGNNEQFF.

This chain joins TRBV11-3 and TRBJ1-2; the match to TRBD1 covers 9 bases. Losses at the gene ends were 3 bases for V and 10 bases for J; bases not matched to a gene: 6. Per germline, CDR1 SGHNT and CDR2 YENEEA. The CDR3 contains 13 residues. CDR3 DNA sequence: TGTGCCAGCAGCTTGGGACAGGGCGCAGACTACACCTTC. Residues: CASSLGQGADYTF.